The source of this T cell receptor (beta chain) is a study of HIV-infected patients and healthy controls. Overall study findings and caveats: Healthy controls carried many MAIT alpha-chain CDR3s, while HIV+ repertoires had few. CDR3 sharing between individuals was lower in HIV-infected patients than in healthy controls.

About 480 ng RNA was reverse transcribed with alpha and beta constant-region primers. Each of the alpha and beta chains got its own library through chain-specific third strand synthesis with indices. Each molecule carried a 12-nucleotide identifier made of two joined random hexamers added before amplification. Via MiXCR, TCRdb re-called the 5' RACE reads, giving one row per CDR3 protein. This sample has under 20,000 distinct CDR3 sequences, with around 9.1% found just once. The CDR3 has 14 residues. The germline V and J ends were trimmed by 2 bases and 0 bases, with 7 bases remaining between them. Germline V gene lookup returns CDR1 LGHNA and CDR2 YSLEER. All unsorted peripheral T cells were captured because whole blood was used without fractionation. An approximately 2.5 ml peripheral blood sample was taken for RNA. At least ten counts were recorded for this clonotype. Its antigen is undetermined.

The sample was blood. The chain uses TRBV4-3 and TRBJ2-5; unclear D gene. This clonotype originated in an adult in good health. The CDR3 coding sequence is TGCGCCAGCAGCCAATCCCGCGACCAAGAGACCCAGTACTTC. Its translation is CASSQSRDQETQYF.